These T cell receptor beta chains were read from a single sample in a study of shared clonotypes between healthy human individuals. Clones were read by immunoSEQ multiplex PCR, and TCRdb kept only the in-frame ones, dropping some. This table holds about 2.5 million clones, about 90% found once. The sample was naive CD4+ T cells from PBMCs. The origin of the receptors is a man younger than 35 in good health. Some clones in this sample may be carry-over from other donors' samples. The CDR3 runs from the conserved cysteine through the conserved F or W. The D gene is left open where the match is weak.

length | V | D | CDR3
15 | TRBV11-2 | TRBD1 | CASSSPGQGTYEQYF
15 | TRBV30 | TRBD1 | CAWRRPDRVNTEAFF
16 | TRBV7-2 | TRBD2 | CASSLGFGTSTYEQYF
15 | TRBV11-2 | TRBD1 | CASSLQGAGFGELFF
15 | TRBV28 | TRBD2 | CASSSTGTSGVEQYF
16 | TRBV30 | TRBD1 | CAGSRDRSSLGEKLFF
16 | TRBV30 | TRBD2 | CAWSLAGVSGANVLTF
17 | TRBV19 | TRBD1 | CASSVDRGGGLGGELFF
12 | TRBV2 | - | CASRPSYNEQFF
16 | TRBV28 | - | CASSINDHPSNQPQHF
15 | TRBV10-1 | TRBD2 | CASSEFGRAPDTQYF
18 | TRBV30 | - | CAWSGFGTASSYNSPLHF
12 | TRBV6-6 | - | CASSYSAETQYF
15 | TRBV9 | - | CASSVGTTEGTEAFF
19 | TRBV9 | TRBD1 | CASNPPTNRGLRGNQPQHF
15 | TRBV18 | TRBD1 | CASSTQGGKDEKLFF
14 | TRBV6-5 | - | CASTGGRTNTEAFF
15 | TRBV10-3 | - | CAISTTVLGDNEQFF
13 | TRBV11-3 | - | CASSLVGDYEQYF
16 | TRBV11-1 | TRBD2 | CASSQGTSGLWGEQFF
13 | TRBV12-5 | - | CASGLSRTDTQYF
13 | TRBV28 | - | CASSLAGTNEQFF
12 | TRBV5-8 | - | CASSPRTDTQYF
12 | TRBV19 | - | CARGGICQPQHF
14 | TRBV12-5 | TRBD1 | CASPRTGGWETQYF
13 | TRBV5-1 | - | CASSPDPTDTQYF
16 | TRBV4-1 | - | CASSQGDRLSVYGYTF
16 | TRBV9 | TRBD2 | CASSVEGLAGGYEQFF
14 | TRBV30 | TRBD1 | CACQGRGLLYEQYF
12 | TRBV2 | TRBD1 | CASTDRGYEQYF
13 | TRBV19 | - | CASSSQGSTEAFF
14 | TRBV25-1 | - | CASSVDGRDSPLHF
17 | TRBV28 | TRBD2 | CASISGTSGRFTGELFF
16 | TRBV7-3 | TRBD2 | CASSGAGGPGTGELFF
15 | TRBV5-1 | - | CASSFVPLGIDTQYF
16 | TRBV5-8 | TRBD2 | CASSRGVILAKNIQYF
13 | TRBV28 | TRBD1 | CASSRGTGGLSFF
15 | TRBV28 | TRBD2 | CASSFLRTSSYEQYF
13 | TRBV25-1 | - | CASRGGPKNIQYF
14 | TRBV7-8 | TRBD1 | CASSLTGQTYEQYF
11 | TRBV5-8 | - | CASSRTETQYF
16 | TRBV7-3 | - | CASSFYGGLDTGELFF
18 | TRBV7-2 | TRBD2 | CASSSRSRLAGDTGELFF
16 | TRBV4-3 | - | CASSQDPAGPIYGYTF
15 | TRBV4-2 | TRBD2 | CASSTGTSRSYEQYF
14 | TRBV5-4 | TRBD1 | CASSLGTGLYEQYF